These 9 T cell receptor beta chains originate from one sample sequenced in a study of OX40 agonist ivuxolimab in advanced cancers. Measured with immunoSEQ multiplex PCR; TCRdb has only the in-frame clones, and not every one. The sample records about 45,000 clones, 88% being singletons. The starting material was CD4+ or CD8+ T cells sorted from blood, obtained in a trial of the OX40 agonist ivuxolimab. The receptor set was obtained from an adult with an advanced solid tumor such as melanoma, head and neck, liver or kidney cancer.

The J gene is TRBJ2-7, the V gene TRBV11-3; no reliable D call. Trimming took 6 bases from V and 6 from J, leaving 12 bases between them. Germline loops: CDR1 SGHNT, CDR2 YENEEA. This CDR3 comprises 12 residues. Written as DNA, the CDR3 is TGTGCCAGCAGGGACGGGTTGGGCGAGCAGTACTTC. The encoded protein is CASRDGLGEQYF. Filled out from reference TRBV11-3 and TRBJ2-7, the complete variable domain reads EAGVVQSPRYKIIEKKQPVAFWCNPISGHNTLYWYLQNLGQGPELLIRYENEEAVDDSQLPKDRFSAERLKGVDSTLKIQPAELGDSAVYLCASRDGLGEQYFGPGTRLTVT.

The chain couples TRBV7-2 to TRBJ1-1; D unclear. The CDR3 covers 14 residues. Germline CDR1 is SGHTA and CDR2 is FQGNSA. Trimming left V 1 base short and J 4 bases short, with 10 bases between. The CDR3 region is CASSLERRRTEAFF. The CDR3 DNA sequence: TGTGCCAGCAGCTTAGAGCGCCGCCGCACTGAAGCTTTCTTT. Full variable domain (rest looked up from reference TRBV7-2 and TRBJ1-1): GAGVSQSPSNKVTEKGKDVELRCDPISGHTALYWYRQSLGQGLEFLIYFQGNSAPDKSGLPSDRFSAERTGGSVSTLTIQRTQQEDSAVYLCASSLERRRTEAFFGQGTRLTVV.

The chain has TRBV28 and TRBJ2-2; D might be TRBD1 (6 bases). V lost 3 bases and J lost 7, with 12 bases in between. The CDR3 extends over 14 amino acids. Looked up from germline, CDR1 is MDHEN and CDR2 is SYDVKM. The CDR3 here is CASSLYRADGELFF. The CDR3 coding sequence is TGTGCCAGCAGTTTGTACAGGGCTGACGGGGAGCTGTTTTTT. Full variable domain (rest looked up from reference TRBV28 and TRBJ2-2): DVKVTQSSRYLVKRTGEKVFLECVQDMDHENMFWYRQDPGLGLRLIYFSYDVKMKEKGDIPEGYSVSREKKERFSLILESASTNQTSMYLCASSLYRADGELFFGEGSRLTVL.

This chain uses TRBV12-5 with TRBJ2-6, with D uncertain. Per germline, CDR1 LGHNT and CDR2 FRNRAP. CDR3 length: 12 residues. V was cut by 5 bases and J by 2 bases, with 1 base left in between. The CDR3 coding sequence is TGTGCTAGTGGTGCTGGGGCCAACGTCCTGACTTTC. It specifies CASGAGANVLTF.

The rearrangement links TRBV11-3 to TRBJ2-1; TRBD2 matches at 11 bases. Germline lookup yields CDR1 SGHNT and CDR2 YENEEA. This CDR3 is built from 15 residues. The V segment lost 8 bases and the J segment 6 bases; nucleotides outside the gene matches: 9. The DNA of the CDR3 is TGTGCCAGCTCGTTGACTAGCGGGATGGCCAATGAGCAGTTCTTC. It translates to CASSLTSGMANEQFF.

This clone was seen a handful of times. CDR3 in amino acids: CASSQDLRQGGKTQYF. The DNA of the CDR3 is TGTGCCAGCAGCCAAGATCTTCGGCAGGGAGGGAAGACCCAGTACTTC. This chain links TRBV4-2 with TRBJ2-5; 7 nucleotides match TRBD2. V dropped 0 bases and J dropped 6; count of bases not matched to a gene: 10. Germline V lookup: CDR1 LGHNA, CDR2 YNFKEQ. CDR3 size: 16 residues.

The chain carries TRBV28 and TRBJ2-5; D is undetermined. The CDR3 sequence is 15 residues long. The V and J ends lost 3 bases and 0 bases respectively, with 11 bases between them. Germline V gene data show CDR1 as MDHEN and CDR2 as SYDVKM. Written as DNA, the CDR3 is TGTGCCAGCAGTTTGGTGAGCCCGTACCAAGAGACCCAGTACTTC. It translates to CASSLVSPYQETQYF.

The chain recombines TRBV18 with TRBJ2-3, with TRBD2 identical over 11 bases. After removal of 2 bases from V and 5 bases from J, the junction contained 9 bases not matched to a gene. Germline lookup yields CDR1 KGHSH and CDR2 LQKENI. CDR3 size: 17 residues. For the CDR3, the DNA is TGTGCCAGCTCACCATATATGACTAGCGGGACGATAGATACGCAGTATTTT. Translating gives CASSPYMTSGTIDTQYF.

This rearrangement joins TRBV7-3 to TRBJ1-1, with D perhaps matching TRBD1 (6 bases). Germline V CDR1 and CDR2: SGHTA, FQGTGA. Trimming pared 1 base from V and 0 bases from J, leaving 18 bases between. This CDR3 comprises 18 residues. CDR3 loop: CASSLKPRLQGLNTEAFF. The CDR3 coding sequence is TGTGCCAGCAGCTTAAAACCCCGTTTACAGGGTTTGAACACTGAAGCTTTCTTT.